The present entry profiles one TCR beta chain with its context. As handled by the study authors: From reference gene primer amplification, estimates of nucleated cell counts were derived. Here immunoSEQ multiplex PCR was the method, and the copy in TCRdb shows in-frame clones only, minus some. That table furnishes V, J and clone size, whereas the DNA furnished D and trimming. The profile shows hundreds of thousands of clones, 88% of them singletons. The sample belongs to a study of blood T cell repertoires in COVID-19. Looking at the study overall: Donors in the United States, Italy and Spain gave samples during acute or convalescent COVID-19. T cells, B-cell-depleted T cells, or PBMCs provided the cDNA or gDNA that served as material.

The CDR3 is made up of 17 amino acids. The germline V gene encodes CDR1 KGHSH and CDR2 LQKENI. Trimming cost V 3 bases and J 5 bases; bases outside gene matches: 12. V is TRBV18 and J is TRBJ1-1; 10 bases line up with TRBD1. The sample comprised peripheral blood. This TCR was sampled from a woman aged 25 to 39 who had recovered from COVID-19. The CDR3 region is CASSPWGRQGALTEAFF. The CDR3 bases are TGTGCCAGCTCACCTTGGGGTAGACAGGGGGCGCTTACTGAAGCTTTCTTT.